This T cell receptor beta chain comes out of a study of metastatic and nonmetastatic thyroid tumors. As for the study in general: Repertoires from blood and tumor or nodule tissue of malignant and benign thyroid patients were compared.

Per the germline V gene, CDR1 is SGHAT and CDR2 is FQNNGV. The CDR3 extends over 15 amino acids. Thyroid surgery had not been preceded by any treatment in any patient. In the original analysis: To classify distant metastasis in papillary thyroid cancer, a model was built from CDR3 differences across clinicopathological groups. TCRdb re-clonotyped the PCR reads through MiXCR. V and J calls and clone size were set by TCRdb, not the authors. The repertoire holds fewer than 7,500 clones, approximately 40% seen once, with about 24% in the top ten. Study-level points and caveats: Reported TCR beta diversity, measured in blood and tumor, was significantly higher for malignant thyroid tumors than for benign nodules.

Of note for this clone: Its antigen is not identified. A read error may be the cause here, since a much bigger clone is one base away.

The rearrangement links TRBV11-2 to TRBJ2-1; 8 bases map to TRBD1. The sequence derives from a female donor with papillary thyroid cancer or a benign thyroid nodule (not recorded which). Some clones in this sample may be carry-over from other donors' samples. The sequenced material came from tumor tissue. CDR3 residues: CASSLGTGKQNDQFF. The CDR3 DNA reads TGTGCCAGCAGCTTAGGGACAGGGAAACAGAATGATCAGTTCTTC. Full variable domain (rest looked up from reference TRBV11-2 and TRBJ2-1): EAGVAQSPRYKIIEKRQSVAFWCNPISGHATLYWYQQILGQGPKLLIQFQNNGVVDDSQLPKDRFSAERLKGVDSTLKIQPAKLEDSAVYLCASSLGTGKQNDQFFGPGTRLTVL.